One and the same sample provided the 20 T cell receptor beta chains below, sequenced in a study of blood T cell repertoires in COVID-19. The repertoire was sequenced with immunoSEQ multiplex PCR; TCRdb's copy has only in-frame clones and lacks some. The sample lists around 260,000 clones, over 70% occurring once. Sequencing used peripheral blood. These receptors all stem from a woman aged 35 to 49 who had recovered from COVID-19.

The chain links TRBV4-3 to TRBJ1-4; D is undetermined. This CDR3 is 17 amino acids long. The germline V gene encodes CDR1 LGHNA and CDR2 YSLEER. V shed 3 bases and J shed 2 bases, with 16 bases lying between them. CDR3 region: CASSQALRAATNEKLFF. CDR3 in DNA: TGCGCCAGCAGCCAGGCGTTGAGGGCAGCGACTAATGAAAAACTGTTTTTT.

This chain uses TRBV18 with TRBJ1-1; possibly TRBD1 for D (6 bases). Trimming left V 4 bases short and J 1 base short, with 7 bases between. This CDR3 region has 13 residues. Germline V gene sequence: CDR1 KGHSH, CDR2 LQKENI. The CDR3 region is CASSQGQNTEAFF. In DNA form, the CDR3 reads TGTGCCAGCTCACAGGGACAGAACACTGAAGCTTTCTTT.

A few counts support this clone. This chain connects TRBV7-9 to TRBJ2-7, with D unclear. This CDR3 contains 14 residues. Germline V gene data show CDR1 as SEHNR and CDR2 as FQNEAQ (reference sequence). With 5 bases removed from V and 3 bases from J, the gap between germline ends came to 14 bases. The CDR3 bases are TGTGCCAGCAGCCCTCAGGCGTTCGTCTACGAGCAGTACTTC. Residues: CASSPQAFVYEQYF. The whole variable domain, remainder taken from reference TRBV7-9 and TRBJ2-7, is DTGVSQNPRHKITKRGQNVTFRCDPISEHNRLYWYRQTLGQGPEFLTYFQNEAQLEKSRLLSDRFSAERPKGSFSTLEIQRTEQGDSAMYLCASSPQAFVYEQYFGPGTRLTVT.

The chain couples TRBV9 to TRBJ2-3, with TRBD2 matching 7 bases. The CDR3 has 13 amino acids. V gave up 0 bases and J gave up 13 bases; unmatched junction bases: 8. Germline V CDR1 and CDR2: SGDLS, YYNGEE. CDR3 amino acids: CASSVVRGGRKYF. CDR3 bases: TGTGCCAGCAGCGTAGTTCGCGGGGGTAGGAAGTATTTT.

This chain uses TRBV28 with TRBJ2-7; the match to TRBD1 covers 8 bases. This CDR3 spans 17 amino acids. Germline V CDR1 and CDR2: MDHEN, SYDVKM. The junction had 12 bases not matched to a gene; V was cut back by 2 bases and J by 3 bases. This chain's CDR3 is CASSLDPFTGGLYEQYF. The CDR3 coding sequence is TGTGCCAGCAGTTTAGATCCCTTCACAGGGGGTCTCTACGAGCAGTACTTC.

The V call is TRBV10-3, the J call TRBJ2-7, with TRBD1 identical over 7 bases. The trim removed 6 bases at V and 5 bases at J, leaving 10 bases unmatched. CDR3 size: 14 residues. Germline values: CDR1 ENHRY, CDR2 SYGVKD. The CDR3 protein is CAIRGTVTSDEQYF. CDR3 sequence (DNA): TGTGCCATCAGGGGGACAGTCACCTCTGACGAGCAGTACTTC.

In DNA form, the CDR3 reads TGTGCCAGCAGGAGGGACAGGGAGGGTGAAGCTTTCTTT. Translating gives CASRRDREGEAFF. J is TRBJ1-1 and V is TRBV2; 9 bases match TRBD1. Germline V gene lookup returns CDR1 SNHLY and CDR2 FYNNEI. V gave up 6 bases and J gave up 7 bases; unmatched junction bases: 6. The CDR3 totals 13 residues.

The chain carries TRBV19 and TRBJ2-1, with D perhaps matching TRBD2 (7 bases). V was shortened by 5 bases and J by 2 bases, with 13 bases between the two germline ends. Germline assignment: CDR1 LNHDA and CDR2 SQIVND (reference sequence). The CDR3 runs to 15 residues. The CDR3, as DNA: TGTGCCAGTAGTCCTAGGGGGGGGCCCTACAATGAGCAGTTCTTC. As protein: CASSPRGGPYNEQFF.

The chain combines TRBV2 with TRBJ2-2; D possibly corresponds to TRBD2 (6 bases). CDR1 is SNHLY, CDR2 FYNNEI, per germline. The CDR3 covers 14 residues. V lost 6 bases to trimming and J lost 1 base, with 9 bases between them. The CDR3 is CASRRDENTGELFF. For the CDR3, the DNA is TGTGCCAGCAGGCGGGACGAGAACACCGGGGAGCTGTTTTTT.

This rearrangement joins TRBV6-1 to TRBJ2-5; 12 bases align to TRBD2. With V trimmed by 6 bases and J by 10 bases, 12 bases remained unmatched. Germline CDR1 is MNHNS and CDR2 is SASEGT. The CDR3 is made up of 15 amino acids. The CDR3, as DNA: TGTGCCAGCAGCTCCGGCGGGACTAGCGGGTCTCTCCAGTACTTC. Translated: CASSSGGTSGSLQYF.

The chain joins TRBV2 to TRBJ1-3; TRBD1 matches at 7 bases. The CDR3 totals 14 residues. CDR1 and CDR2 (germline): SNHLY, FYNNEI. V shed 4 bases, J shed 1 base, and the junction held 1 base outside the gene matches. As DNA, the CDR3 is TGTGCCAGCAGTGCACAGGGGTCTGGAAACACCATATATTTT. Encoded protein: CASSAQGSGNTIYF.

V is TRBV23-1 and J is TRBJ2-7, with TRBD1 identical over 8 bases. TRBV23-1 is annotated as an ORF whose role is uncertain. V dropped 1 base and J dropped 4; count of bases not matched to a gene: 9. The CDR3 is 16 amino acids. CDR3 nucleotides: TGCGCCAGCAGTCAATTCACCCAGGGGGCGACTTACGAGCAGTACTTC. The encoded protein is CASSQFTQGATYEQYF.

The CDR3 DNA sequence: TGTGCCAGCAGACGACACCTTCTAGCGGGGACCAAAAACATTCAGTACTTC. Amino acids: CASRRHLLAGTKNIQYF. The chain couples TRBV6-6 to TRBJ2-4; 9 bases match TRBD2. CDR1 is MNHNY, CDR2 SVGAGI, per germline (reference sequence). The CDR3 runs 17 residues. Losses at the gene ends were 6 bases for V and 2 bases for J; bases not matched to a gene: 11.

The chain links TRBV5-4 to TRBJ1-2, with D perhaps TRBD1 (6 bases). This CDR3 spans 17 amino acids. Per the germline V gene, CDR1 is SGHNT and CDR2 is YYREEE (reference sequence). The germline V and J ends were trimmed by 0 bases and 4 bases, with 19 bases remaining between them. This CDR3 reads CASSLGRSGGRSYGYTF. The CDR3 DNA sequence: TGTGCCAGCAGCTTGGGGCGTTCGGGGGGGCGAAGCTATGGCTACACCTTC. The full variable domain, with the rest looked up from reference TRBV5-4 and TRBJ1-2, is ETGVTQSPTHLIKTRGQQVTLRCSSQSGHNTVSWYQQALGQGPQFIFQYYREEENGRGNFPPRFSGLQFPNYSSELNVNALELDDSALYLCASSLGRSGGRSYGYTFGSGTRLTVV.

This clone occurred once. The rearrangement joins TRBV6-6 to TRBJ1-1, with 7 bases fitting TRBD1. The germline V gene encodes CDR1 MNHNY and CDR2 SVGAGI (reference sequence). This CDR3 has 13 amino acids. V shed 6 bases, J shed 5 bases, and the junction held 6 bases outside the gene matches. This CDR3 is CASRRQGGTEAFF. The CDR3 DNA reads TGTGCCAGCAGACGACAGGGCGGTACTGAAGCTTTCTTT.

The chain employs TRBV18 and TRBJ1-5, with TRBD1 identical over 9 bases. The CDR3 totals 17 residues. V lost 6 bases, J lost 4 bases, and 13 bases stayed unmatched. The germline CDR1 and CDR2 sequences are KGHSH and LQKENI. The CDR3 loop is CASSFRLGQGGNQPQHF. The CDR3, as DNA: TGTGCCAGCTCCTTCAGGTTGGGACAGGGAGGTAATCAGCCCCAGCATTTT.

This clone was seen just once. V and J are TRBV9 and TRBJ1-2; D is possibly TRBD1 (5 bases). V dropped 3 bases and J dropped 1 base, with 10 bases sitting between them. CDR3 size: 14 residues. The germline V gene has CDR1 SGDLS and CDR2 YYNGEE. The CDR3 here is CASSARQNNYGYTF. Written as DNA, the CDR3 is TGTGCCAGCAGCGCCCGACAGAATAACTATGGCTACACCTTC.

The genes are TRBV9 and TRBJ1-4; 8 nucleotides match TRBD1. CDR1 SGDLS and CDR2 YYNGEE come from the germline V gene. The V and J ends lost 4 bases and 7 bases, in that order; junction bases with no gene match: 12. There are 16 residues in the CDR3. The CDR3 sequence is CASSPGSGGVFEKLFF. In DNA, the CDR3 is TGTGCCAGCAGCCCCGGGTCAGGGGGCGTGTTTGAAAAACTGTTTTTT.

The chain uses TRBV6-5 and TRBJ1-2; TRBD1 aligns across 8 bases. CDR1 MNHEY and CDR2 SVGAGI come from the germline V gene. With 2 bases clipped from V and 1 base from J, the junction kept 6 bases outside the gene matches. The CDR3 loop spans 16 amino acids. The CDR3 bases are TGTGCCAGCAGTTACCATATAGGGACAGGTAACTATGGCTACACCTTC. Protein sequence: CASSYHIGTGNYGYTF.

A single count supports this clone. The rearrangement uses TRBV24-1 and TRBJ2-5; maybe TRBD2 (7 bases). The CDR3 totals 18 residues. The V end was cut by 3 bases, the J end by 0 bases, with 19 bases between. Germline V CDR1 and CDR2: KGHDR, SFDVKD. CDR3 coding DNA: TGTGCCACCAGTGATGGAGGGGGGGCCCCTCGGGACCAAGAGACCCAGTACTTC. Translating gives CATSDGGGAPRDQETQYF.